These 18 T cell receptor beta chains were sequenced from one sample in a study of blood T cells in healthy people across ages. A second PCR of 7 to 11 cycles used a sample-barcoded 5' primer and a J-beta primer mix. A single record per CDR3 protein comes from TCRdb applying MiXCR to the 5' RACE reads. The sample records about 630,000 distinct CDR3 sequences, approximately 21% being singletons. Source material: blood. These receptors came from a man between 65 and 80 years old in good health.

The CDR3 nucleotides read TGCAGTGCTACCGGACGGGGGGCCTACGAGCAGTACTTC. This gives the protein CSATGRGAYEQYF. The rearrangement links TRBV20-1 to TRBJ2-7, with TRBD2 identical over 7 bases. Losses at the gene ends were 4 bases for V and 2 bases for J; bases not matched to a gene: 5. Germline assignment: CDR1 DFQATT and CDR2 SNEGSKA (reference sequence). This CDR3 spans 13 amino acids.

This chain links TRBV28 with TRBJ2-7, with D tentatively TRBD1 (6 bases). The ends were cut back, 2 bases at V and 3 bases at J, with 14 bases in the middle. The CDR3 is made up of 15 amino acids. The germline V gene encodes CDR1 MDHEN and CDR2 SYDVKM. As DNA, the CDR3 is TGTGCCAGCAGTTTAGAAACGACAGGAAGCTACGAGCAGTACTTC. It codes for CASSLETTGSYEQYF.

Comment on this clonotype: Given a much more abundant clone one base away, this may be a read error. The V call is TRBV9, the J call TRBJ2-2, with 9 bases identical to TRBD2. The CDR3 runs to 15 residues. Trimming took 4 bases from V and 0 from J; bases not matched to a gene: 1. CDR1 and CDR2 from the germline V gene are SGDLS and YYNGEE. CDR3 region: CASSPSGANTGELFF. The CDR3 DNA is TGTGCCAGCAGCCCTAGCGGGGCGAACACCGGGGAGCTGTTTTTT.

This clonotype was observed a few times. The chain joins TRBV7-2 to TRBJ2-5; a weak D match, TRBD2 (5 bases). The end of the DNA fits TRBJ2-7 better, so the J call may be wrong. The CDR3 sequence is 12 residues long. CDR1 and CDR2 (germline): SGHTA, FQGNSA. DNA for the CDR3: TGTGCCAGCAGCTTCCCGGCGGGCGAGCAGTACTTC. This encodes CASSFPAGEQYF.

This clonotype was picked up a small number of times. This sequence joins TRBV9 and TRBJ2-1; the match to TRBD2 covers 9 bases. The junction had 4 bases not matched to a gene; V was cut back by 0 bases and J by 0 bases. CDR1 SGDLS and CDR2 YYNGEE come from the germline V gene. This CDR3 spans 17 amino acids. CDR3 sequence reads: CASSVGLSGSSYNEQFF. The CDR3, as DNA: TGTGCCAGCAGCGTAGGCCTTAGCGGGAGCTCCTACAATGAGCAGTTCTTC.

The chain combines TRBV7-2 with TRBJ2-3, with TRBD2 matching 8 bases. The CDR3 runs 14 residues. The V segment lost 0 bases and the J segment 10 bases; nucleotides outside the gene matches: 6. CDR1 and CDR2 (germline): SGHTA, FQGNSA. CDR3 residues: CASSLAERAGAQYF. CDR3 nucleotide sequence: TGTGCCAGCAGCTTAGCGGAGAGAGCGGGGGCGCAGTATTTT.

This clonotype was observed a few times. V gene TRBV2 combines with J gene TRBJ1-1; D gene uncertain. Germline CDR1 and CDR2: SNHLY and FYNNEI. Trimming cost V 0 bases and J 7 bases, with 6 bases left between them. The CDR3 has 12 residues. The CDR3 DNA sequence: TGTGCCAGCAGTGAAGCGCAGTATGAAGCTTTCTTT. Translation gives CASSEAQYEAFF.

This clonotype showed up just a few times. The V call is TRBV4-3, the J call TRBJ1-5; tentative D call: TRBD1 (5 bases). The length of the CDR3 is 14 residues. V was pared by 0 bases and J by 4 bases, with 7 bases between. The V gene's germline CDR1 is LGHNA and CDR2 YSLEER. The CDR3 reads CASSQDPGNQPQHF. CDR3 DNA sequence: TGCGCCAGCAGCCAAGACCCAGGGAATCAGCCCCAGCATTTT.

There are many counts of this clonotype. The genes are TRBV5-5 and TRBJ2-7; D gene ambiguous. The CDR3 covers 13 residues. V was trimmed by 1 base and J by 6 bases, leaving 11 bases between them. CDR1 and CDR2 (germline): SGHKS, YYEKEE (reference sequence). For the CDR3, the DNA is TGTGCCAGCAGCTTGAGCCCTCGGAGCGAGCAGTACTTC. Its protein is CASSLSPRSEQYF.

V gene TRBV5-1 combines with J gene TRBJ2-5; the match to TRBD2 covers 11 bases. The DNA end lines up better with TRBJ2-1; the J call may be wrong. The CDR3 is 17 residues long. CDR1 and CDR2 (germline): SGHRS, YFSETQ. The CDR3 sequence is CASSGGLAGGPGNEQFF. CDR3 nucleotides: TGCGCCAGCAGCGGGGGCTTAGCGGGAGGGCCGGGCAATGAGCAGTTCTTC.

The chain recombines TRBV2 with TRBJ2-2, with D hard to call. V was shortened by 4 bases and J by 5 bases, with 11 bases between the two germline ends. The germline CDR1 and CDR2 sequences are SNHLY and FYNNEI. The CDR3 spans 14 residues. The DNA for the CDR3 is TGTGCCAGCAGTGGTTCCCGAAAGACCGGGGAGCTGTTTTTT. Amino acids: CASSGSRKTGELFF.

This clonotype was counted only a few times. This rearrangement joins TRBV7-2 to TRBJ2-2; a weak D match, TRBD1 (5 bases). Germline lookup yields CDR1 SGHTA and CDR2 FQGNSA. V shed 7 bases and J shed 0 bases, with 9 bases lying between them. The CDR3 runs 14 residues. CDR3 protein: CASTRVANTGELFF. Here the CDR3 DNA reads TGTGCCAGCACCAGGGTCGCGAACACCGGGGAGCTGTTTTTT.

The sample holds a few counts of this clonotype. The CDR3 coding sequence is TGCGCCAGCAAAGCCGAGCCTTGGAGGGACCAAGAGACCCAGTACTTC. The encoded protein is CASKAEPWRDQETQYF. The rearrangement links TRBV10-2 to TRBJ2-5, with D perhaps TRBD2 (6 bases). Trimming cost V 7 bases and J 0 bases, with 18 bases left between them. From germline, CDR1 is WSHSY and CDR2 SAAADI. This CDR3 is built from 16 residues.

For this clonotype: A much more abundant neighbour one base away suggests this may be a read error. The genes are TRBV6-1 and TRBJ1-5; no definite D call. CDR3 length: 13 amino acids. V was trimmed by 5 bases and J by 4 bases, leaving 9 bases between them. Per the germline V gene, CDR1 is MNHNS and CDR2 is SASEGT. This CDR3 reads CASSLDQNQPQHF. The CDR3 nucleotides are TGTGCCAGCAGTTTGGATCAGAATCAGCCCCAGCATTTT.

V and J are TRBV5-6 and TRBJ2-3; D remains ambiguous. The germline V gene encodes CDR1 SGHDT and CDR2 YYEEEE. The CDR3 consists of 14 residues. Trimming cost V 2 bases and J 6 bases, with 13 bases left between them. The chain's CDR3 is CASSFFAVADTQYF. The CDR3 DNA reads TGTGCCAGCAGCTTCTTTGCCGTGGCGGATACGCAGTATTTT.

V usage is TRBV4-3 and J usage is TRBJ1-1, with D possibly matching TRBD1 (5 bases). Germline V gene data show CDR1 as LGHNA and CDR2 as YSLEER. The CDR3 is 15 amino acids. V dropped 0 bases and J dropped 0 bases, with 8 bases sitting between them. The CDR3: CASSQDGTVNTEAFF. CDR3 DNA: TGCGCCAGCAGCCAAGACGGGACGGTGAACACTGAAGCTTTCTTT.

This clonotype was counted a few times. The chain combines TRBV3-1 with TRBJ1-5; TRBD1 might be the D (5 bases). Germline V gene lookup returns CDR1 LGHDT and CDR2 YNNKEL (reference sequence). Trimming cost V 0 bases and J 7 bases, with 13 bases left between them. The CDR3 has 15 residues. CDR3 in amino acids: CASSQDGGTGQPQHF. Here the CDR3 DNA reads TGTGCCAGCAGCCAAGATGGGGGTACTGGACAGCCCCAGCATTTT.

The chain links TRBV20-1 to TRBJ2-1; 8 bases agree with TRBD2. V lost 1 base to trimming and J lost 6 bases; unmatched junction nucleotides: 2. This CDR3 has 13 residues. Germline values: CDR1 DFQATT, CDR2 SNEGSKA (reference sequence). CDR3 in DNA: TGCAGTGCTAGAGGGACTAGCCTCAATGAGCAGTTCTTC. It specifies CSARGTSLNEQFF.